The clone carrying this T cell receptor beta chain was seen at least ten times. The V gene's germline CDR1 is SNHLY and CDR2 FYNNEI. V dropped 10 bases and J dropped 7; count of bases not matched to a gene: 10. The CDR3 contains 14 residues. The data belong to a study of early T cells in non-severe SARS-CoV-2 infection. TCRdb itself ran the 5' RACE reads through MiXCR, one entry per CDR3 protein. The sample lists around 57,000 distinct CDR3 sequences, approximately 6.7% seen once, with 3.5% to 4% in the top ten. The chain joins TRBV2 to TRBJ2-2; 9 bases map to TRBD2. This receptor was taken from an adult who was a healthcare worker with PCR-confirmed SARS-CoV-2 infection or an uninfected control (not recorded which). The sequencing sample was made of whole blood. CDR3 region: CATGLAGRDGELFF. The CDR3 DNA reads as TGTGCCACCGGTCTAGCGGGGCGGGACGGGGAGCTGTTTTTT.